This TCR beta chain was captured in a study of PD-1 blockade in classical Hodgkin lymphoma. The time point is: cycle 4 day 1 (C4D1), after 6 weeks of nivolumab. All patients experienced relapse after autologous stem cell transplantation, and brentuximab vedotin exposure was variable. Progressive disease, partial response or complete response was each patient's best response. Regarding the study as a whole: Although disease activity or prior therapy may be involved, causes of the repertoire differences remain undefined. Those achieving complete response showed baseline diversity like newly diagnosed patients. CD4+ but not CD8+ TCR diversity rose significantly by C4D1.

Sequencing was performed with immunoSEQ multiplex PCR; in TCRdb, only in-frame clones are kept and a portion is missing. Here the sample spans under 45,000 clones, 60% to 70% being singletons. The CDR3 loop spans 16 amino acids. V was shortened by 3 bases and J by 4 bases, with 16 bases between the two germline ends. Germline CDR1 SGHVS, CDR2 FQNEAQ. Concerning this clone: Its antigen is undetermined.

This receptor was obtained from a human donor with classical Hodgkin lymphoma. Specimen: peripheral blood mononuclear cells (PBMCs), collected before the fourth cycle of nivolumab. The chain recombines TRBV7-8 with TRBJ2-1; D might be TRBD1 (6 bases). In DNA form, the CDR3 reads TGTGCCAGCAGCTTCTCAACAGGGTATCGATACAATGAGCAGTTCTTC. Its translation is CASSFSTGYRYNEQFF.